The 15 T cell receptor beta chains below were found in one sample sequenced in a study of OX40 agonist ivuxolimab in advanced cancers. Assay: immunoSEQ multiplex PCR; the TCRdb copy retains only in-frame clones and omits some. The data hold about 24,000 clones, with 73% observed a single time. The source material was CD4+ or CD8+ T cells sorted from blood, sampled in a trial of the OX40 agonist ivuxolimab. The source is an adult with an advanced solid tumor such as melanoma, head and neck, liver or kidney cancer.

The rearrangement joins TRBV30 to TRBJ1-1, with a tentative D call TRBD1 (5 bases). The CDR3 runs to 11 residues. V was trimmed by 7 bases and J by 9 bases, leaving 15 bases between them. CDR1 and CDR2 from the germline V gene are GTSNPN and SVGIG (reference sequence). CDR3: CASPSRGKAFF. CDR3 nucleotides: TGTGCCTCACCTTCTCGGGGCAAAGCTTTCTTT.

Remarks on this clone: This same CDR3 is encoded by further DNA sequences in the sample. This chain joins TRBV4-1 and TRBJ2-7; D may correspond to TRBD1 or TRBD2 (5 bases each). Looked up from germline, CDR1 is MGHRA and CDR2 is YSYEKL. The V end was cut by 3 bases, the J end by 0 bases, with 12 bases between. The CDR3 has 15 amino acids. The CDR3 bases are TGCGCCAGCAGCCAGGGACGTCCGGCCTCCTACGAGCAGTACTTC. Encoded protein: CASSQGRPASYEQYF.

A few counts support this clone. This sequence joins TRBV7-6 and TRBJ1-2, with D perhaps TRBD1 (6 bases). V was clipped by 1 base and J by 0 bases, with 9 bases between them. CDR1 and CDR2 from the germline V gene are SGHVS and FNYEAQ. This CDR3 is built from 15 residues. CDR3 region: CASSLEAGANYGYTF. The CDR3 nucleotides are TGTGCCAGCAGCTTAGAGGCAGGGGCTAACTATGGCTACACCTTC.

The V gene is TRBV7-6, the J gene TRBJ2-2; weak D call: TRBD2 (7 bases). The CDR3 spans 17 residues. CDR1 and CDR2 from the germline V gene are SGHVS and FNYEAQ. V was clipped by 2 bases and J by 5 bases, with 18 bases between them. The CDR3 sequence is CASSLTGGGGRTGELFF. In DNA, the CDR3 is TGTGCCAGCAGCTTAACTGGGGGAGGGGGACGGACCGGGGAGCTGTTTTTT.

This clone was seen many times. The chain has TRBV7-9 and TRBJ1-1; tentative D call: TRBD1 (5 bases). CDR3 length equals 15 residues. CDR1 and CDR2 from the germline V gene are SEHNR and FQNEAQ (reference sequence). V was trimmed by 1 base and J by 1 base, leaving 10 bases between them. CDR3 in DNA: TGTGCCAGCAGCTTAGAAGTAAGGGGGAACACTGAAGCTTTCTTT. Its protein product is CASSLEVRGNTEAFF.

This clone appeared a single time. The chain carries TRBV6-6 and TRBJ2-3, with 9 bases fitting TRBD2. CDR1 and CDR2 from the germline V gene are MNHNY and SVGAGI (reference sequence). The CDR3 totals 12 residues. The V and J ends lost 2 bases and 10 bases, in that order; junction bases with no gene match: 1. The CDR3, as DNA: TGTGCCAGCAGTTACGTAGCGGGGGCGCAGTATTTT. Protein: CASSYVAGAQYF.

This clone is labeled as medium-sized (0.01 to 0.1%). This chain uses TRBV7-2 with TRBJ2-7, with 11 bases that match TRBD2. V lost 3 bases and J lost 3; bases outside the gene matches: 7. CDR1 and CDR2 (germline): SGHTA, FQGNSA. The CDR3 loop spans 16 amino acids. CDR3 sequence reads: CASSFLASGGLYEQYF. The DNA of the CDR3 is TGTGCCAGCAGCTTTTTGGCTAGCGGGGGGCTCTACGAGCAGTACTTC.

V usage is TRBV7-6 and J usage is TRBJ2-7; TRBD1 or TRBD2 may be the D gene (5 bases each). The CDR3 is 15 residues long. V lost 5 bases and J lost 0, with 14 bases in between. The germline gives CDR1 SGHVS, CDR2 FNYEAQ. CDR3 nucleotide sequence: TGTGCCAGCAGCCCAGGGTCGGGAAGCTCCTACGAGCAGTACTTC. Encoded protein: CASSPGSGSSYEQYF.

The chain recombines TRBV2 with TRBJ1-2; D gene ambiguous. The germline gives CDR1 SNHLY, CDR2 FYNNEI. The V and J ends lost 7 bases and 8 bases respectively, with 14 bases between them. The CDR3 has 12 amino acids. The DNA of the CDR3 is TGTGCCAGCATGAGTGTGCGGGGAGGCTACACCTTC. Residues: CASMSVRGGYTF.

This clone qualifies as medium-sized (0.01 to 0.1%). The genes are TRBV11-3 and TRBJ2-7, with 7 nucleotides matching TRBD2. V lost 0 bases to trimming and J lost 3 bases; unmatched junction nucleotides: 5. Germline CDR1 and CDR2: SGHNT and YENEEA. The length of the CDR3 is 15 residues. The CDR3 nucleotides are TGTGCCAGCAGCTTAGAAATAGCGGGCAACTACGAGCAGTACTTC. As protein: CASSLEIAGNYEQYF.

The chain links TRBV4-3 to TRBJ2-2; a possible D gene is TRBD2 (6 bases). The CDR3 has 17 residues. V was trimmed by 2 bases and J by 2 bases, leaving 15 bases between them. Germline loops: CDR1 LGHNA, CDR2 YSLEER. CDR3 protein: CASSQTVPGLNTGELFF. In DNA, the CDR3 is TGCGCCAGCAGCCAAACCGTCCCGGGACTTAACACCGGGGAGCTGTTTTTT.

The chain has TRBV6-1 and TRBJ1-5, with no clear D. Per germline, CDR1 MNHNS and CDR2 SASEGT. Trimming removed 2 bases at V and 2 bases at J, with 16 bases between. The CDR3 is 17 amino acids. The CDR3 here is CASSELRAAHGNQPQHF. The CDR3 DNA follows: TGTGCCAGCAGTGAACTAAGGGCGGCCCATGGCAATCAGCCCCAGCATTTT.

The chain joins TRBV28 to TRBJ2-7, with D possibly being TRBD1 (5 bases). The V end lost 6 bases, the J end lost 2 bases, and 11 bases lay between the germline ends. This CDR3 has 13 residues. Looked up from germline, CDR1 is MDHEN and CDR2 is SYDVKM. The CDR3 sequence: CASSDQGAYEQYF. In nucleotides, the CDR3 is TGTGCCAGCAGCGACCAGGGTGCCTACGAGCAGTACTTC.

The chain joins TRBV7-9 to TRBJ1-2; D possibly corresponds to TRBD1 (5 bases). Germline V gene sequence: CDR1 SEHNR, CDR2 FQNEAQ (reference sequence). V lost 1 base to trimming and J lost 3 bases, with 12 bases between them. CDR3 size: 15 residues. This CDR3 is CASSLGQGDYYGYTF. The CDR3 DNA reads as TGTGCCAGCAGCTTAGGCCAGGGAGATTACTATGGCTACACCTTC.

This rearrangement joins TRBV11-3 to TRBJ2-2; 7 nucleotides line up with TRBD2. Germline trimming cut 1 base from V and 3 bases from J; bases unmatched to any gene: 2. Germline lookup yields CDR1 SGHNT and CDR2 YENEEA. The CDR3 runs to 15 residues. Here the CDR3 DNA reads TGTGCCAGCAGCTTAGGGACTAGTCACACCGGGGAGCTGTTTTTT. Translated: CASSLGTSHTGELFF.